Listed below are T cell receptor beta chains from one sample, sequenced in a study of blood T cell repertoires in COVID-19. The assay was immunoSEQ multiplex PCR, and TCRdb's table has in-frame clones only and misses some. The sample records about 90,000 clones, roughly 90% being singletons. Sequenced input: peripheral blood. The origin of the receptors is a man aged 50 or older with COVID-19, enrolled during active disease. The conserved cysteine and the conserved F or W are not part of the CDR3 here. The D gene is left open where the match is weak. Clone sizes are given selectively: once, few, many, or a class where the clone is expanded.

v_gene,abundance,j_gene,d_gene,CDR3aa
TRBV5-1,.,TRBJ2-3,.,ASSFSSGSTDTQY
TRBV5-6,.,TRBJ1-5,TRBD1,ASSFGQGSGQPQH
TRBV5-1,.,TRBJ1-5,TRBD1,ASSLALDRGNQPQH
TRBV7-3,few,TRBJ1-6,.,ASSEGQPLSPLH
TRBV2,.,TRBJ1-1,.,ASRPLGGNTEAF
TRBV6-5,.,TRBJ1-2,TRBD1,ASGNRGNYGYT
TRBV7-2,.,TRBJ2-5,.,ASSLRAGPETQY
TRBV7-2,.,TRBJ1-1,.,ASSSAPGQGNTEAF
TRBV10-2,once,TRBJ1-3,.,ASNPGTISGNTIY
TRBV5-1,.,TRBJ2-2,.,ASSRQGNTGELF
TRBV29-1,.,TRBJ1-2,.,SVEDLGGGLGNYGYT